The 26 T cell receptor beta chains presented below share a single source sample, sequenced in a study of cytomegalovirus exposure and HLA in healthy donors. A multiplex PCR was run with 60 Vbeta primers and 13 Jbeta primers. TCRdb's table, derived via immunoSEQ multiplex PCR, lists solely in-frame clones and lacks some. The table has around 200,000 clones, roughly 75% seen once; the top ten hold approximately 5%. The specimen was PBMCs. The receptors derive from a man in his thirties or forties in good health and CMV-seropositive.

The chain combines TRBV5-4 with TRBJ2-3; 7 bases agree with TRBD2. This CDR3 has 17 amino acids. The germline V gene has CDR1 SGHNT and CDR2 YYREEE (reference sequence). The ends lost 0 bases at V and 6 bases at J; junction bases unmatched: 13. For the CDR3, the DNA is TGTGCCAGCAGCTTGGCCTGGGGCCAGGGAGGGTCGGATACGCAGTATTTT. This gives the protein CASSLAWGQGGSDTQYF.

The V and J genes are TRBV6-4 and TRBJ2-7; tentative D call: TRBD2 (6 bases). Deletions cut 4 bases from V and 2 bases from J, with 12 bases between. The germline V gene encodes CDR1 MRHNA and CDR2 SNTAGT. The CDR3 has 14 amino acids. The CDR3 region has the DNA TGTGCCAGCAGTGTAGATAGCGGCCCCTACGAGCAGTACTTC. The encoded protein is CASSVDSGPYEQYF.

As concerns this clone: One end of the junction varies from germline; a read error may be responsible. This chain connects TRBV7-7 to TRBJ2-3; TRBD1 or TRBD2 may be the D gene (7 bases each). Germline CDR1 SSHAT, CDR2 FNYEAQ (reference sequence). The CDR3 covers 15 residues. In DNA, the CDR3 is TGTGCTAGCAGCTTAGGGAGGGGGCAGGCAGATACGCAGTATTTT. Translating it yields CASSLGRGQADTQYF.

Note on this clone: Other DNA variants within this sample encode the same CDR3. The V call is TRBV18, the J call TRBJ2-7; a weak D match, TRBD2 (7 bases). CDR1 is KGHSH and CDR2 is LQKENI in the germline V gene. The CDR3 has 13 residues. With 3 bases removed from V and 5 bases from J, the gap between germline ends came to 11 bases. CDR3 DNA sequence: TGTGCCAGCTCACCGGGGGGGGGCGACGAGCAGTACTTC. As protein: CASSPGGGDEQYF.

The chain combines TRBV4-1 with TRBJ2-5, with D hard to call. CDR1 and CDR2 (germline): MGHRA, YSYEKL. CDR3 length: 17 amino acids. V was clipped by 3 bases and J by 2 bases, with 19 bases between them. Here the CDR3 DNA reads TGCGCCAGCAGCCAGGCACTCGGAGCAGAAACACAAGAGACCCAGTACTTC. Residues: CASSQALGAETQETQYF.

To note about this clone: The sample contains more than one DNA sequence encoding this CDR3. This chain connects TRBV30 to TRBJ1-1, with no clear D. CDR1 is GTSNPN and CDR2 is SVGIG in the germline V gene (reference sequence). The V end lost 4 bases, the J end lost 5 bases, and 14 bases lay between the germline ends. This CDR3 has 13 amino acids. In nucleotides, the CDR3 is TGTGCCTGGACCCGGACCGGAGGGACTGAAGCTTTCTTT. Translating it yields CAWTRTGGTEAFF.

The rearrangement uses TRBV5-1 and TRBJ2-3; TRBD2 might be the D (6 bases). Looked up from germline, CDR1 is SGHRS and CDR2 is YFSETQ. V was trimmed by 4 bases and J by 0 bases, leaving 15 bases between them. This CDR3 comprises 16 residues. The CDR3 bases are TGCGCCAGCAGCCCCACAGGCGGGATAAGCACAGATACGCAGTATTTT. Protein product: CASSPTGGISTDTQYF.

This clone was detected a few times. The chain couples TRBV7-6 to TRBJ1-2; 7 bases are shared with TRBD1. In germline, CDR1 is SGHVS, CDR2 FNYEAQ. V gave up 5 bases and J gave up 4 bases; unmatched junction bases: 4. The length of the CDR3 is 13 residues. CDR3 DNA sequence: TGTGCCAGCAGCACCAGACAGGGCTATGGCTACACCTTC. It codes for CASSTRQGYGYTF.

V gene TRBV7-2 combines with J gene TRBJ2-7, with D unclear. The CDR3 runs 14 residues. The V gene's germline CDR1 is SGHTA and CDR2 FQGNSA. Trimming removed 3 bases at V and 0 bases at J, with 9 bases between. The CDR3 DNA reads TGTGCCAGCAGCTTTGACCCTAGCTCCTACGAGCAGTACTTC. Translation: CASSFDPSSYEQYF.

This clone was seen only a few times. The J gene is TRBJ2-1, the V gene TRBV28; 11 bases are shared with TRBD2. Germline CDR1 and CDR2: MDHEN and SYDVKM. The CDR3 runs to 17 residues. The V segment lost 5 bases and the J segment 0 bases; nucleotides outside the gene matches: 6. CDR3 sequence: CASSTGTSGLSYNEQFF. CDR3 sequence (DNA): TGTGCCAGCAGTACCGGGACTAGCGGTCTCTCCTACAATGAGCAGTTCTTC.

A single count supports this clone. The CDR3: CASRGGWSGANVLTF. The CDR3 bases are TGCGCCAGTCGAGGGGGTTGGTCTGGGGCCAACGTCCTGACTTTC. The V gene is TRBV5-1, the J gene TRBJ2-6, with a possible D match to TRBD1 (6 bases). Trimming cost V 8 bases and J 1 base, with 13 bases left between them. Germline V gene lookup returns CDR1 SGHRS and CDR2 YFSETQ. The CDR3 contains 15 residues.

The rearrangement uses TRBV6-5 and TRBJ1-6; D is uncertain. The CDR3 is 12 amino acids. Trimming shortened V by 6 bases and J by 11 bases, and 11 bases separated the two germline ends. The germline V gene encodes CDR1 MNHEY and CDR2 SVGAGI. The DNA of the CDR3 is TGTGCCAGCAGCGATACAGTTCCACCCCTCCACTTT. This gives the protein CASSDTVPPLHF.

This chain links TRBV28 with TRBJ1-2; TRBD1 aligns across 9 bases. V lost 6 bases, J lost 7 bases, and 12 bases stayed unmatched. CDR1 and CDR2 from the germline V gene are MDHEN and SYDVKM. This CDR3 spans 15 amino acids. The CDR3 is CASRDPRTGVAGYTF. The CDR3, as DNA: TGTGCCAGCAGGGACCCTAGGACAGGGGTGGCTGGCTACACCTTC.

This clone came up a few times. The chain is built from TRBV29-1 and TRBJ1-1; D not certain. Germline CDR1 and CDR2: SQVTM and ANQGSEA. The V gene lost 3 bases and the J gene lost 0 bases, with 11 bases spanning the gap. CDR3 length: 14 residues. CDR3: CSVDAFRVNTEAFF. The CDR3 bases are TGCAGCGTTGACGCCTTTCGGGTGAACACTGAAGCTTTCTTT.

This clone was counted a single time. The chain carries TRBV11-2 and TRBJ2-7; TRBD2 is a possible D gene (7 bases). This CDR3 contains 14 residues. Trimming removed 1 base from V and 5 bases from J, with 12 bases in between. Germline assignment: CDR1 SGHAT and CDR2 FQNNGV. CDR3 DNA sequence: TGTGCCAGCAGCTTAGTGGGGGGGGGCAACGAGCAGTACTTC. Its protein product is CASSLVGGGNEQYF.

The CDR3 reads CASSIRDTEAFF. The CDR3 coding sequence is TGTGCCAGCAGCATACGGGACACTGAAGCTTTCTTT. The chain joins TRBV7-9 to TRBJ1-1; D is ambiguous. Germline V gene lookup returns CDR1 SEHNR and CDR2 FQNEAQ (reference sequence). V lost 5 bases, J lost 3 bases, and 7 bases lay in between. This CDR3 contains 12 residues.

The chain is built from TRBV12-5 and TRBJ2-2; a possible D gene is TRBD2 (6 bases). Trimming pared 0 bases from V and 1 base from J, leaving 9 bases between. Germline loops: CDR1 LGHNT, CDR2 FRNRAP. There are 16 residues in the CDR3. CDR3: CASGLVNGGNTGELFF. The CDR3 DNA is TGTGCTAGTGGTTTGGTAAACGGGGGGAACACCGGGGAGCTGTTTTTT.

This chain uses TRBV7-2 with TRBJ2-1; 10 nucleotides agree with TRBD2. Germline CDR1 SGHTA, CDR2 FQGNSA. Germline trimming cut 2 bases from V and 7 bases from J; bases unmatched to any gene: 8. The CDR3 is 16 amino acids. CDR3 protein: CASSLQRGGLGNEQFF. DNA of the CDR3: TGTGCCAGCAGCTTACAGCGGGGGGGCCTAGGAAATGAGCAGTTCTTC.

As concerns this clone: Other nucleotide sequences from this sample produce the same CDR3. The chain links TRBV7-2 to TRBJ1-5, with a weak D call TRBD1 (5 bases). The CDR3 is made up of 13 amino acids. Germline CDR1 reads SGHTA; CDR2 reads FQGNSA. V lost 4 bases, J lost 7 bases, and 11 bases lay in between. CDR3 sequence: CASSSQDNQPQHF. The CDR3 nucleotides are TGTGCCAGCAGCTCTCAGGACAACCAGCCCCAGCATTTT.

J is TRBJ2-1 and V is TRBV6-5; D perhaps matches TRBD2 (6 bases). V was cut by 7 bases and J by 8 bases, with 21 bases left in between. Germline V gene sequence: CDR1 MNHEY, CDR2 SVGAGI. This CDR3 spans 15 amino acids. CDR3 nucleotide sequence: TGTGCCAGCACCCCGGGACTTTTATCTTCGGATGAGCAGTTCTTC. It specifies CASTPGLLSSDEQFF.

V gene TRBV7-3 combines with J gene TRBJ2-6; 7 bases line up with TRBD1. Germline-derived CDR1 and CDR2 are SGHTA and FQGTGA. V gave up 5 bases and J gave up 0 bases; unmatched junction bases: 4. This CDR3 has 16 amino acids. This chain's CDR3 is CASSTSGGSGANVLTF. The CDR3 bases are TGTGCCAGCAGCACCTCAGGGGGCTCTGGGGCCAACGTCCTGACTTTC.

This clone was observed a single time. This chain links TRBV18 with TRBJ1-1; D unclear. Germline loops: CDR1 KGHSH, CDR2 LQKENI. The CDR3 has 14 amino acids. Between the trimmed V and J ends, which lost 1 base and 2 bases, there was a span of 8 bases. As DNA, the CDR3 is TGTGCCAGCTCACCACTCCCTGGCAACACTGAAGCTTTCTTT. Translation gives CASSPLPGNTEAFF.

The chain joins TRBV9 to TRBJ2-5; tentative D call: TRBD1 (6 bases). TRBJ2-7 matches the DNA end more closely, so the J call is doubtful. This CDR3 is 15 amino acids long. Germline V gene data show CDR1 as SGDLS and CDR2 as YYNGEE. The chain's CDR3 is CASSKLQGFGYEQYF. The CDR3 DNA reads TGTGCCAGCAGCAAACTACAGGGTTTCGGCTACGAGCAGTACTTC.

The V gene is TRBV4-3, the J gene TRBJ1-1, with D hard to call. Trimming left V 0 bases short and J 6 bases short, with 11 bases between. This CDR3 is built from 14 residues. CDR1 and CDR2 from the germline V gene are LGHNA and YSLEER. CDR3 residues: CASSQEEGIPEAFF. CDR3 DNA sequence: TGCGCCAGCAGCCAAGAGGAGGGTATCCCTGAAGCTTTCTTT.

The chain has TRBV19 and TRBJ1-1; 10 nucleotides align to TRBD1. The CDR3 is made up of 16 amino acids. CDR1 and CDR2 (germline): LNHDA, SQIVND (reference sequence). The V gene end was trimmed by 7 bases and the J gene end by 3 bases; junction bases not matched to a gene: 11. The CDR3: CASNSRDRGRDTEAFF. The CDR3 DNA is TGTGCCAGTAATTCCAGGGACAGGGGTAGGGACACTGAAGCTTTCTTT. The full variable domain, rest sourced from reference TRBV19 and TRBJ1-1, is DGGITQSPKYLFRKEGQNVTLSCEQNLNHDAMYWYRQDPGQGLRLIYYSQIVNDFQKGDIAEGYSVSREKKESFPLTVTSAQKNPTAFYLCASNSRDRGRDTEAFFGQGTRLTVV.

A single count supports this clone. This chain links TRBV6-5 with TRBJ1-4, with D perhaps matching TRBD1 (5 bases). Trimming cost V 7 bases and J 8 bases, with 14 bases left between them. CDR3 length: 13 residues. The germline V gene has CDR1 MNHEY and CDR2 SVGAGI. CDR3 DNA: TGTGCCAGCACCTCTCCTGGGGCGGAAAAACTGTTTTTT. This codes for CASTSPGAEKLFF.